The 26 T cell receptor beta chains listed next were all sequenced from one sample in a study of T-cell memory formation after mild COVID-19 (dated by TCRdb to the early 2020s). Libraries were prepared through 5' RACE. Sequencing used an Illumina NovaSeq 6000. Through fastp at Q25 and MiXCR, TCRdb rebuilt clones from the public reads, retaining in-frame beta chains. Rows matching on CDR3 protein sequence are summarized as one entry with the most common DNA and genes. The sample contains about 200,000 distinct CDR3 sequences, approximately 10% of them found a single time. Around 3.4% of the sample is in the top ten clones. Sequenced sample: PBMCs or a T cell subset sorted from them (not recorded which). The receptor set was obtained from a man aged 18 to 35 who had mild COVID-19 (a few samples of this study predate the infection). The sample titles of this study are shuffled in the database, so cell type and time point are left out; the donor was told from shared clones.

This clonotype was seen ten or more times. The chain couples TRBV5-1 to TRBJ1-6; D uncertain. Trimming stripped 4 bases from V and 9 bases from J, with 14 bases between. This CDR3 is 14 amino acids long. Germline CDR1 and CDR2: SGHRS and YFSETQ. CDR3 nucleotide sequence: TGCGCCAGCAGCGGCAGTGAGGCCGGTTCACCCCTCCACTTT. Its protein product is CASSGSEAGSPLHF.

This clonotype has only a few counts. The J gene is TRBJ2-2, the V gene TRBV10-3, with unresolved D. The CDR3 has 15 amino acids. Per the germline V gene, CDR1 is ENHRY and CDR2 is SYGVKD. Trimming stripped 7 bases from V and 0 bases from J, with 12 bases between. This CDR3 reads CAINSISANTGELFF. DNA of the CDR3: TGTGCCATCAACTCTATTTCAGCGAACACCGGGGAGCTGTTTTTT.

V is TRBV7-2 and J is TRBJ1-5; the match to TRBD1 covers 7 bases. Looked up from germline, CDR1 is SGHTA and CDR2 is FQGNSA. The ends lost 5 bases at V and 5 bases at J; junction bases unmatched: 6. This CDR3 comprises 14 residues. CDR3 residues: CASSLRDRDQPQHF. The CDR3 nucleotides are TGTGCCAGCAGCCTCCGGGACAGAGATCAGCCCCAGCATTTT.

This sequence joins TRBV6-2 or TRBV6-3 and TRBJ1-5; D unclear. V shed 6 bases and J shed 8 bases, with 20 bases lying between them. The CDR3 is made up of 15 amino acids. CDR1 is MNHEY and CDR2 is SVGEGT in the germline V gene. DNA of the CDR3: TGTGCCAGCAGCATAGCGGGCCCTTCGACCAAGCCCCAGCATTTT. Translation: CASSIAGPSTKPQHF.

V gene TRBV5-1 combines with J gene TRBJ1-2, with TRBD1 matching 12 bases. The CDR3 has 17 amino acids. Germline V gene lookup returns CDR1 SGHRS and CDR2 YFSETQ. V was pared by 4 bases and J by 3 bases, with 10 bases of the junction left unmatched. This CDR3 reads CASSPPGQGAIDYGYTF. In DNA form, the CDR3 reads TGCGCCAGCAGCCCTCCGGGACAGGGGGCCATCGACTATGGCTACACCTTC.

This clonotype was recorded once. V gene TRBV12-3 or TRBV12-4 combines with J gene TRBJ1-6; TRBD1 agrees at 7 bases. Unmatched junction bases numbered 4, after V lost 3 bases and J lost 2 bases. The CDR3 loop spans 16 amino acids. The CDR3 is CASSLNQGAYNSPLHF. The CDR3 DNA follows: TGTGCCAGCAGTTTGAACCAGGGGGCCTATAATTCACCCCTCCACTTT.

This clonotype was counted a few times. The rearrangement uses TRBV5-1 and TRBJ1-4; 7 bases are shared with TRBD1. The CDR3 contains 18 residues. V shed 2 bases and J 0 bases; nucleotides not matched to a gene: 10. Germline CDR1 SGHRS, CDR2 YFSETQ. DNA for the CDR3: TGCGCCAGCAGCTTTCGGACAGGATTCCTTGCAACTAATGAAAAACTGTTTTTT. Protein sequence: CASSFRTGFLATNEKLFF.

The table lists this clonotype with many counts. The V and J genes are TRBV6-2 or TRBV6-3 and TRBJ1-5, with a tentative D call TRBD1 (6 bases). Germline V gives CDR1 MNHEY, CDR2 SVGEGT. Trimming took off 6 bases at V and 6 bases at J, with 18 bases between the two ends. The CDR3 consists of 15 residues. The CDR3 nucleotides are TGTGCCAGCAGCAACTCCTACAGGGATGCTCAGCCCCAGCATTTT. Protein sequence: CASSNSYRDAQPQHF.

This clonotype has just a few counts. The chain carries TRBV7-3 and TRBJ2-1; 8 positions match TRBD1. With V trimmed by 0 bases and J by 7 bases, 5 bases remained unmatched. This CDR3 region has 15 residues. Germline V gene sequence: CDR1 SGHTA, CDR2 FQGTGA. The CDR3, as DNA: TGTGCCAGCAGCTTAACTGTCAGGGGGCAGAATGAGCAGTTCTTC. It encodes CASSLTVRGQNEQFF.

This clonotype was seen more than once but under ten times. The CDR3 sequence is CASTTSTDTQYF. The CDR3 DNA follows: TGTGCCAGCACAACTAGCACAGATACGCAGTATTTT. The chain carries TRBV7-2 and TRBJ2-3; D is unresolved. The V and J ends lost 7 bases and 0 bases respectively, with 5 bases between them. The CDR3 is 12 residues long. The germline V gene encodes CDR1 SGHTA and CDR2 FQGNSA. Supplemented by reference TRBV7-2 and TRBJ2-3, the full variable domain reads GAGVSQSPSNKVTEKGKDVELRCDPISGHTALYWYRQSLGQGLEFLIYFQGNSAPDKSGLPSDRFSAERTGGSVSTLTIQRTQQEDSAVYLCASTTSTDTQYFGPGTRLTVL.

Only a few counts were recorded for this clonotype. The rearrangement joins TRBV3-1 to TRBJ2-1, with 14 bases aligning to TRBD2. This CDR3 is built from 16 residues. J lost 9 bases, V lost 1 base, and 5 bases had no gene match. The germline gives CDR1 LGHDT, CDR2 YNNKEL (reference sequence). The CDR3 region is CASSQGTSGGLSEQFF. The CDR3 DNA reads TGTGCCAGCAGCCAAGGGACTAGCGGGGGGTTGAGTGAGCAGTTCTTC.

V is TRBV6-5 and J is TRBJ1-1; 8 bases match TRBD1. This CDR3 contains 14 residues. The V and J ends lost 6 bases and 4 bases, in that order; junction bases with no gene match: 7. Germline loops: CDR1 MNHEY, CDR2 SVGAGI. DNA of the CDR3: TGTGCCAGCAGCCGGACAGGGAGGGGCACTGAAGCTTTCTTT. Amino acid sequence: CASSRTGRGTEAFF.

This clonotype was seen only a few times. The V call is TRBV20-1, the J call TRBJ1-2, with D possibly matching TRBD1 (5 bases). This CDR3 is 12 amino acids long. In germline, CDR1 is DFQATT, CDR2 SNEGSKA (reference sequence). The V end was cut by 3 bases, the J end by 7 bases, with 12 bases between. Written as DNA, the CDR3 is TGCAGTGCTAGTGCGGGGCTGGGTGGCTACACCTTC. The encoded protein is CSASAGLGGYTF.

This clonotype was recorded at least ten times. The V call is TRBV5-1, the J call TRBJ2-2; the D call may be TRBD1 or TRBD2 (5 bases each). V was pared by 5 bases and J by 3 bases, with 11 bases between. The CDR3 covers 14 residues. CDR1 and CDR2 from the germline V gene are SGHRS and YFSETQ. CDR3 loop: CASRSGTYTGELFF. The CDR3 DNA sequence: TGCGCCAGCAGGTCCGGGACCTACACCGGGGAGCTGTTTTTT.

The chain combines TRBV2 with TRBJ2-5, with D unresolved. The germline CDR1 and CDR2 sequences are SNHLY and FYNNEI. V lost 1 base to trimming and J lost 2 bases, with 5 bases between them. The CDR3 consists of 13 residues. CDR3 in DNA: TGTGCCAGCAGTGAAGGTGTGCAAGAGACCCAGTACTTC. Protein: CASSEGVQETQYF.

Only a few counts were recorded for this clonotype. The rearrangement joins TRBV19 to TRBJ2-1; TRBD2 agrees at 13 bases. This CDR3 has 13 amino acids. Germline CDR1 LNHDA, CDR2 SQIVND (reference sequence). Trimming at V came to 8 bases and at J to 5 bases, leaving 0 bases not matched to a gene. The CDR3, as DNA: TGTGCCAGTGGGACTAGCGGGAACAATGAGCAGTTCTTC. It translates to CASGTSGNNEQFF. Together with reference TRBV19 and TRBJ2-1, the CDR3 gives the full variable domain: DGGITQSPKYLFRKEGQNVTLSCEQNLNHDAMYWYRQDPGQGLRLIYYSQIVNDFQKGDIAEGYSVSREKKESFPLTVTSAQKNPTAFYLCASGTSGNNEQFFGPGTRLTVL.

This rearrangement joins TRBV7-2 to TRBJ2-5; D might be TRBD1 or TRBD2, each matching 7 bases. Germline CDR1 is SGHTA and CDR2 is FQGNSA. The V end was cut by 5 bases, the J end by 4 bases, with 14 bases between. CDR3 length: 14 residues. The CDR3 loop is CASSQGGRGETQYF. The CDR3 DNA reads TGTGCCAGCAGCCAGGGGGGGCGGGGAGAGACCCAGTACTTC.

The genes are TRBV7-2 and TRBJ2-1; the D gene could be TRBD1 or TRBD2 (5 bases each). The CDR3 runs 17 residues. Germline CDR1 reads SGHTA; CDR2 reads FQGNSA. The V end lost 2 bases, the J end lost 0 bases, and 14 bases lay between the germline ends. CDR3 residues: CASSLLVGVSSYNEQFF. The CDR3 region has the DNA TGTGCCAGCAGCTTATTGGTGGGGGTGAGCTCCTACAATGAGCAGTTCTTC.

This clonotype was seen ten or more times. V usage is TRBV6-5 and J usage is TRBJ2-6; D possibly matches TRBD1 or TRBD2 (5 bases each). V was trimmed by 6 bases and J by 0 bases, leaving 6 bases between them. The CDR3 has 14 amino acids. CDR1 and CDR2 (germline): MNHEY, SVGAGI. The DNA of the CDR3 is TGTGCCAGCAGCGGGGCCTCTGGGGCCAACGTCCTGACTTTC. Encoded protein: CASSGASGANVLTF.

This clonotype was picked up many times. V usage is TRBV7-2 and J usage is TRBJ2-1; D is possibly TRBD1 (5 bases). V was cut by 1 base and J by 2 bases, with 9 bases left in between. The length of the CDR3 is 15 residues. Germline loops: CDR1 SGHTA, CDR2 FQGNSA. CDR3 nucleotide sequence: TGTGCCAGCAGCTTAGACCAGGGTCCCTACAATGAGCAGTTCTTC. Amino acid sequence: CASSLDQGPYNEQFF.

This clonotype was detected ten times or more. J is TRBJ2-1 and V is TRBV7-2, with a possible D match to TRBD2 (6 bases). Germline assignment: CDR1 SGHTA and CDR2 FQGNSA. The V and J ends lost 4 bases and 6 bases respectively, with 16 bases between them. The length of the CDR3 is 15 residues. The CDR3 here is CASSSPSGGLNEQFF. Here the CDR3 DNA reads TGTGCCAGCAGCTCCCCCAGCGGAGGGCTCAATGAGCAGTTCTTC.

V gene TRBV6-2 or TRBV6-3 combines with J gene TRBJ2-6; TRBD2 matches at 7 bases. The CDR3 is made up of 16 amino acids. V shed 8 bases and J 1 base; nucleotides not matched to a gene: 8. Per the germline V gene, CDR1 is MNHEY and CDR2 is SVGEGT. The CDR3 sequence: CASVGRGPSGANVLTF. DNA of the CDR3: TGTGCCAGCGTTGGGAGGGGTCCTTCTGGGGCCAACGTCCTGACTTTC.

The chain couples TRBV5-5 to TRBJ1-2; the D is unclear. The CDR3 sequence is 14 residues long. Trimming left V 0 bases short and J 4 bases short, with 10 bases between. Germline V lookup: CDR1 SGHKS, CDR2 YYEKEE (reference sequence). The CDR3 loop reads CASSLVGRSYGYTF. The DNA for the CDR3 is TGTGCCAGCAGCTTGGTAGGCAGAAGCTATGGCTACACCTTC.

There are a few counts of this clonotype. The chain has TRBV4-1 and TRBJ1-2; D not resolved. The CDR3 contains 17 residues. V lost 1 base to trimming and J lost 5 bases, with 20 bases between them. Germline CDR1 and CDR2: MGHRA and YSYEKL. CDR3 in amino acids: CASSQVDMGVASYGYTF. The CDR3 bases are TGCGCCAGCAGCCAAGTTGACATGGGCGTCGCCAGTTATGGCTACACCTTC.

This clonotype was seen repeatedly, ten times or more. This chain links TRBV3-1 with TRBJ2-7; D might be TRBD2 (6 bases). Trimming took 1 base from V and 6 from J, leaving 10 bases between them. Germline assignment: CDR1 LGHDT and CDR2 YNNKEL (reference sequence). The CDR3 spans 13 residues. The DNA for the CDR3 is TGTGCCAGCAGCCAAGTGACTAGTTCCGAGCAGTACTTC. Amino acid sequence: CASSQVTSSEQYF.

This clonotype was found a few times. V usage is TRBV6-1 and J usage is TRBJ1-1; TRBD1 might be the D (5 bases). Germline CDR1 and CDR2: MNHNS and SASEGT. Trimming removed 9 bases from V and 3 bases from J, with 20 bases in between. The CDR3 runs 15 residues. The CDR3 coding sequence is TGTGCCAGTTTCGGAGGCCTCGCGGGGGACACTGAAGCTTTCTTT. This codes for CASFGGLAGDTEAFF.